One and the same sample provided the 2 T cell receptor beta chains below, sequenced in a study of T cell clonality in common variable immunodeficiency. Only in-frame clones appear in the TCRdb table, and some are missing; sequencing was by immunoSEQ multiplex PCR. The sample contains 40,000 or so clones, none of them singletons. Specimen: peripheral blood mononuclear cells. The receptors originated from a person between 18 and 70 years old in good health.

The table lists this clone with many counts. With the read ending 3 residues before the CDR3 end, the germline J gene is used to fill in that end. The chain recombines TRBV30 with TRBJ2-2; 10 bases line up with TRBD1. Germline CDR1 is GTSNPN and CDR2 is SVGIG (reference sequence). CDR3 length: 16 amino acids. The sequenced CDR3 bases are TGTGCCTGGACCAGTATCCGGGACAGGGGTAATGAAAAG. This sequence encodes CAWTSIRDRGNEK. From start to end, the CDR3 is CAWTSIRDRGNEKLFF.

This clone was counted ten times or more. From the germline J gene comes the end of the CDR3, since the read stops 3 residues before it. This sequence joins TRBV5-4 and TRBJ1-1, with 7 bases fitting TRBD1. The CDR3 contains 15 residues. CDR1 is SGHNT and CDR2 is YYREEE in the germline V gene (reference sequence). V trimming: 5 bases; J trimming: 4 bases; junction bases outside the gene matches: 11. The part of the CDR3 DNA that was read is TGTGCCAGCAGTCGGGGACAGCCGTGGGTCACTGAA. This codes for CASSRGQPWVTE. The whole CDR3 sequence reads CASSRGQPWVTEAFF.